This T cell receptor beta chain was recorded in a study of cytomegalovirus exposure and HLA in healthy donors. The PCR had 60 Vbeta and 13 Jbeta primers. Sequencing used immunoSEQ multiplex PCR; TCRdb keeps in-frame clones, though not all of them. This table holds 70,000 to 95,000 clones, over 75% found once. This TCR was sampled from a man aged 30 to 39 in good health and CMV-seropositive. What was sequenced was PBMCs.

In DNA, the CDR3 is TGTGCCAGCAGGGTTGGGACAGGGGGCGACCTCTCTGGAAACACCATATATTTT. Protein: CASRVGTGGDLSGNTIYF. The V gene is TRBV2, the J gene TRBJ1-3, with 12 bases matching TRBD1. This CDR3 comprises 18 residues. Germline V CDR1 and CDR2: SNHLY, FYNNEI. V lost 6 bases, J lost 0 bases, and 9 bases stayed unmatched.